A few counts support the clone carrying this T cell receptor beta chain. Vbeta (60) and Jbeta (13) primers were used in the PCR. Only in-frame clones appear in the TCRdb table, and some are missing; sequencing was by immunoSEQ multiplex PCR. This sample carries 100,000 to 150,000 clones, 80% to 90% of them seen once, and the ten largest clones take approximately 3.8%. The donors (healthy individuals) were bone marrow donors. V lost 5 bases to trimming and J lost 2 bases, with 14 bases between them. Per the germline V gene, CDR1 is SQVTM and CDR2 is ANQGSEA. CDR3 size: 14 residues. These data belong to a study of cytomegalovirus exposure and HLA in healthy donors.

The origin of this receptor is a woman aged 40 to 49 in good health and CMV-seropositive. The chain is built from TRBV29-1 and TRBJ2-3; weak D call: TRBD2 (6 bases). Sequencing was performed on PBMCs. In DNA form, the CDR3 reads TGCAGCGTTCGGGACGGGAGTAACACAGATACGCAGTATTTT. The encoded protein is CSVRDGSNTDTQYF.